Each of the 32 T cell receptor beta chains below was sequenced from the same sample in a study of blood T cell repertoires in COVID-19. Generated by immunoSEQ multiplex PCR, the TCRdb table keeps only in-frame clones and is missing some. The sample records around 100,000 clones, around 90% being singletons. The sequenced sample consisted of peripheral blood. The origin of the receptors is a human donor in a cohort sampled during active COVID-19.

This chain links TRBV5-1 with TRBJ1-1; 11 nucleotides agree with TRBD1. Germline V gives CDR1 SGHRS, CDR2 YFSETQ. The CDR3 runs to 17 residues. Trimming cost V 0 bases and J 4 bases; bases outside gene matches: 8. CDR3 in amino acids: CASSLGLTGTGGTEAFF. CDR3 coding DNA: TGCGCCAGCAGCTTGGGGCTAACCGGGACAGGGGGCACTGAAGCTTTCTTT.

The V and J genes are TRBV18 and TRBJ1-5; D is unclear. V was clipped by 6 bases and J by 6 bases, with 9 bases between them. Germline assignment: CDR1 KGHSH and CDR2 LQKENI. The CDR3 has 12 residues. CDR3: CASSQTSQPQHF. The CDR3 nucleotides read TGTGCCAGCTCCCAAACAAGTCAGCCCCAGCATTTT.

Only one count was recorded for this clone. This chain links TRBV28 with TRBJ2-7; 7 bases agree with TRBD2. V lost 5 bases and J lost 2; bases outside the gene matches: 12. From germline, CDR1 is MDHEN and CDR2 SYDVKM. This CDR3 has 16 residues. CDR3 in DNA: TGTGCCAGCAGTGGGTACGGGAGGAATTTCCCCTACGAGCAGTACTTC. Translating it yields CASSGYGRNFPYEQYF.

V usage is TRBV6-5 and J usage is TRBJ1-5, with 8 bases matching TRBD1. This CDR3 comprises 15 residues. The V and J ends lost 6 bases and 1 base, in that order; junction bases with no gene match: 5. Germline assignment: CDR1 MNHEY and CDR2 SVGAGI. In nucleotides, the CDR3 is TGTGCCAGCAGGAAACAGGGGGAAAGCAATCAGCCCCAGCATTTT. Amino acid sequence: CASRKQGESNQPQHF.

V usage is TRBV24-1 and J usage is TRBJ1-2; a weak D match, TRBD1 (6 bases). This CDR3 comprises 14 residues. Looked up from germline, CDR1 is KGHDR and CDR2 is SFDVKD. V lost 4 bases and J 8 bases, leaving 16 bases between the germline ends. The chain's CDR3 is CATSDSDRPGGYTF. The DNA for the CDR3 is TGTGCCACCAGTGACTCCGACAGGCCGGGGGGCTACACCTTC.

The V call is TRBV2, the J call TRBJ1-5; TRBD1 is a possible D gene (5 bases). Germline-derived CDR1 and CDR2 are SNHLY and FYNNEI. Trimming shortened V by 7 bases and J by 1 base, and 11 bases separated the two germline ends. The CDR3 is made up of 14 amino acids. In DNA form, the CDR3 reads TGTGCCAGCAAAAGGACACGCAGCAATCAGCCCCAGCATTTT. Its translation: CASKRTRSNQPQHF.

The V and J genes are TRBV5-1 and TRBJ2-5; TRBD1 matches 7 bases. The junction had 8 bases not matched to a gene; V was cut back by 0 bases and J by 3 bases. CDR3 size: 16 residues. CDR1 SGHRS and CDR2 YFSETQ come from the germline V gene. The CDR3 protein is CASSLVLGTAKETQYF. The CDR3, as DNA: TGCGCCAGCAGCTTGGTCCTCGGGACAGCGAAAGAGACCCAGTACTTC.

This chain uses TRBV7-3 with TRBJ2-3; 12 bases line up with TRBD2. J was trimmed by 6 bases and V by 6 bases; bases with no gene match: 7. CDR3 size: 15 residues. CDR1 and CDR2 (germline): SGHTA, FQGTGA. As DNA, the CDR3 is TGTGCCAGCAGAGCACTAGCGGGGGGAAAGGATACGCAGTATTTT. Translating it yields CASRALAGGKDTQYF.

The CDR3 coding sequence is TGTGCCAGCAGTGAAATGCGGGACTCACAAGAGACCCAGTACTTC. Translated: CASSEMRDSQETQYF. The chain has TRBV2 and TRBJ2-5; possible D gene TRBD2, 6 bases. Germline V gene data show CDR1 as SNHLY and CDR2 as FYNNEI. V was clipped by 2 bases and J by 2 bases, with 12 bases between them. The CDR3 is 15 amino acids.

This rearrangement joins TRBV30 to TRBJ2-1; D is perhaps TRBD2 (5 bases). V was trimmed by 4 bases and J by 10 bases, leaving 17 bases between them. CDR1 is GTSNPN, CDR2 SVGIG, per germline (reference sequence). This CDR3 is 13 amino acids long. DNA for the CDR3: TGTGCCTGGAACTCGAGGGCCCCCGGCGAGCAGTTCTTC. Its protein is CAWNSRAPGEQFF.

V usage is TRBV5-1 and J usage is TRBJ2-7; D is uncertain. The CDR3 consists of 11 residues. Trimming removed 2 bases at V and 2 bases at J, with 2 bases between. The germline gives CDR1 SGHRS, CDR2 YFSETQ. The CDR3 spells CASSFTYEQYF. CDR3 DNA: TGCGCCAGCAGCTTCACCTACGAGCAGTACTTC.

The chain joins TRBV7-3 to TRBJ1-1; D call uncertain. The CDR3 runs to 11 residues. V was shortened by 8 bases and J by 5 bases, with 9 bases between the two germline ends. CDR1 and CDR2 from the germline V gene are SGHTA and FQGTGA. The CDR3 loop reads CASVRRTEAFF. In DNA form, the CDR3 reads TGTGCCAGCGTGCGTCGAACTGAAGCTTTCTTT.

The chain joins TRBV18 to TRBJ2-2; 12 nucleotides align to TRBD2. CDR3 length equals 18 residues. CDR1 is KGHSH, CDR2 LQKENI, per germline. V trimming: 1 base; J trimming: 0 bases; junction bases outside the gene matches: 3. This chain's CDR3 is CASSPQGLAGTNTGELFF. The CDR3 bases are TGTGCCAGCTCACCACAAGGACTAGCGGGAACGAACACCGGGGAGCTGTTTTTT.

This clone was counted a few times. The CDR3 loop reads CASSATRRGQPQHF. DNA for the CDR3: TGTGCCAGCAGCGCAACCCGCAGAGGTCAGCCCCAGCATTTT. The V gene is TRBV6-5, the J gene TRBJ1-5; D is unclear. Trimming left V 6 bases short and J 6 bases short, with 15 bases between. Per germline, CDR1 MNHEY and CDR2 SVGAGI. The CDR3 length is 14 residues.

V is TRBV6-5 and J is TRBJ1-3; no definite D call. Germline CDR1 and CDR2: MNHEY and SVGAGI. The CDR3 is 16 amino acids. Trimming removed 0 bases from V and 0 bases from J, with 9 bases in between. CDR3 DNA: TGTGCCAGCAGTTACTCGAGAGAATCCTCTGGAAACACCATATATTTT. Translating it yields CASSYSRESSGNTIYF.

This clone was seen more than once but under ten times. This rearrangement joins TRBV3-1 (or the pseudogene TRBV3-2) to TRBJ2-1; D possibly corresponds to TRBD2 (5 bases). This CDR3 region has 16 residues. CDR1 and CDR2 from the germline V gene are LGHDT and YNNKEL (reference sequence). Trimming took 1 base from V and 5 from J, leaving 15 bases between them. The CDR3 DNA reads as TGTGCCAGCAGCCAAGCGGGTACTAGAAATAACAATGAGCAGTTCTTC. Translated, it gives CASSQAGTRNNNEQFF.

The rearrangement joins TRBV10-3 to TRBJ1-3; 7 bases agree with TRBD1. V was clipped by 6 bases and J by 0 bases; unmatched bases: 2. The CDR3 totals 14 residues. Germline lookup yields CDR1 ENHRY and CDR2 SYGVKD. Written as DNA, the CDR3 is TGTGCCATCAGAGGGACAGACTCTGGAAACACCATATATTTT. This codes for CAIRGTDSGNTIYF.

The rearrangement links TRBV11-2 to TRBJ1-6, with TRBD1 identical over 10 bases. The CDR3 runs 17 residues. V lost 3 bases and J lost 10; bases outside the gene matches: 12. Germline CDR1 reads SGHAT; CDR2 reads FQNNGV. The CDR3 nucleotides read TGTGCCAGCAGCTTCACCGGGACAGGGGCTTCCATGTCACCCCTCCACTTT. It is translated as CASSFTGTGASMSPLHF. Full variable domain (outside the CDR3, taken from reference TRBV11-2 and TRBJ1-6): EAGVAQSPRYKIIEKRQSVAFWCNPISGHATLYWYQQILGQGPKLLIQFQNNGVVDDSQLPKDRFSAERLKGVDSTLKIQPAKLEDSAVYLCASSFTGTGASMSPLHFGNGTRLTVT.

The J gene is TRBJ2-5, the V gene TRBV5-1, with a weak D call TRBD1 (6 bases). CDR3 length: 14 amino acids. V lost 0 bases, J lost 3 bases, and 9 bases lay in between. Looked up from germline, CDR1 is SGHRS and CDR2 is YFSETQ. CDR3 amino acids: CASSLEYREETQYF. The CDR3 DNA follows: TGCGCCAGCAGCTTGGAATACAGGGAAGAGACCCAGTACTTC.

The rearrangement joins TRBV7-9 to TRBJ2-5; 9 bases fit TRBD2. J was trimmed by 2 bases and V by 4 bases; bases with no gene match: 5. The CDR3 loop spans 15 amino acids. Germline loops: CDR1 SEHNR, CDR2 FQNEAQ (reference sequence). The chain's CDR3 is CASSSLAGAQETQYF. The CDR3 coding sequence is TGTGCCAGCAGCTCTTTAGCGGGGGCACAAGAGACCCAGTACTTC.

The chain employs TRBV24-1 and TRBJ2-5; the match to TRBD2 covers 14 bases. Germline CDR1 and CDR2: KGHDR and SFDVKD. The CDR3 has 15 amino acids. V was clipped by 5 bases and J by 5 bases; unmatched bases: 3. The CDR3 sequence is CATSGTSGRYETQYF. The CDR3 DNA follows: TGTGCCACCAGTGGGACTAGCGGGAGGTATGAGACCCAGTACTTC.

J is TRBJ1-5 and V is TRBV5-1; 8 bases are shared with TRBD1. J gave up 1 base and V 5 bases, and 5 bases lay outside the gene matches. Per germline, CDR1 SGHRS and CDR2 YFSETQ. The CDR3 spans 15 residues. The CDR3 DNA follows: TGCGCCAGCAGGTCCGGGACAGGAAGCAATCAGCCCCAGCATTTT. It is translated as CASRSGTGSNQPQHF.

The CDR3 loop is CASSLEGTGGLSEQYF. The CDR3 nucleotides read TGTGCCAGCAGCTTAGAAGGGACAGGCGGGTTGAGTGAGCAGTACTTC. This chain connects TRBV7-2 to TRBJ2-7; 8 bases agree with TRBD1. Germline V gene sequence: CDR1 SGHTA, CDR2 FQGNSA. The trim removed 1 base at V and 7 bases at J, leaving 12 bases unmatched. CDR3 size: 16 residues.

The CDR3 DNA follows: TGTGCCAGCGGACGAGGGGGAGATACGCAGTATTTT. Its protein product is CASGRGGDTQYF. The rearrangement joins TRBV11-3 to TRBJ2-3; maybe TRBD1 (6 bases). V shed 8 bases and J shed 5 bases, with 11 bases lying between them. The CDR3 has 12 amino acids. CDR1 is SGHNT, CDR2 YENEEA, per germline.

The chain carries TRBV5-1 and TRBJ1-2; 9 bases are shared with TRBD1. V lost 0 bases, J lost 5 bases, and 11 bases stayed unmatched. CDR3 length equals 17 residues. Germline loops: CDR1 SGHRS, CDR2 YFSETQ. The chain's CDR3 is CASSLGGPTGGRYGYTF. CDR3 sequence (DNA): TGCGCCAGCAGCTTGGGGGGCCCGACAGGGGGAAGGTATGGCTACACCTTC.

The chain uses TRBV6-6 and TRBJ1-2; D not certain. With 4 bases removed from V and 5 bases from J, the gap between germline ends came to 5 bases. The CDR3 loop spans 11 amino acids. Germline V lookup: CDR1 MNHNY, CDR2 SVGAGI (reference sequence). The CDR3 sequence is CASSSEYGYTF. Here the CDR3 DNA reads TGTGCCAGCAGTTCTGAGTATGGCTACACCTTC.

This clone was observed a few times. The rearrangement links TRBV5-1 to TRBJ2-3; 9 bases map to TRBD2. Per the germline V gene, CDR1 is SGHRS and CDR2 is YFSETQ. This CDR3 contains 16 residues. V shed 0 bases and J 6 bases; nucleotides not matched to a gene: 8. The DNA for the CDR3 is TGCGCCAGCAGCTTGGACGCGGGAGGGCCCCGGGATACGCAGTATTTT. Amino acid sequence: CASSLDAGGPRDTQYF.

The chain uses TRBV27 and TRBJ1-1, with D tentatively TRBD1 (6 bases). The V gene's germline CDR1 is MNHEY and CDR2 SMNVEV (reference sequence). CDR3 size: 14 residues. Trimming removed 4 bases at V and 0 bases at J, with 9 bases between. CDR3 sequence (DNA): TGTGCCAGCAGTTGGACAGAAGTGAACACTGAAGCTTTCTTT. Translated: CASSWTEVNTEAFF.

J is TRBJ2-5 and V is TRBV28, with TRBD2 matching 12 bases. The CDR3 consists of 15 residues. CDR1 and CDR2 (germline): MDHEN, SYDVKM. J gave up 5 bases and V 6 bases, and 7 bases lay outside the gene matches. Here the CDR3 reads CASSLRTSGTETQYF. CDR3 in DNA: TGTGCCAGCAGCCTGCGGACTAGCGGGACGGAGACCCAGTACTTC. The full variable domain, with the rest looked up from reference TRBV28 and TRBJ2-5, is DVKVTQSSRYLVKRTGEKVFLECVQDMDHENMFWYRQDPGLGLRLIYFSYDVKMKEKGDIPEGYSVSREKKERFSLILESASTNQTSMYLCASSLRTSGTETQYFGPGTRLLVL.

V and J are TRBV7-6 and TRBJ1-4; the D gene is possibly TRBD1 (6 bases). The V gene lost 4 bases and the J gene lost 3 bases, with 12 bases spanning the gap. The germline CDR1 and CDR2 sequences are SGHVS and FNYEAQ. The CDR3 is 15 amino acids. The DNA of the CDR3 is TGTGCCAGCAGCTCAATGGGGGCACCTAATGAAAAACTGTTTTTT. Protein: CASSSMGAPNEKLFF.

The chain combines TRBV30 with TRBJ1-1; possible D gene TRBD1, 6 bases. V was clipped by 6 bases and J by 4 bases, with 15 bases between them. This CDR3 region has 13 residues. Germline CDR1 and CDR2: GTSNPN and SVGIG (reference sequence). This CDR3 reads CACSQGWSTEAFF. As DNA, the CDR3 is TGTGCCTGCTCACAGGGTTGGAGCACTGAAGCTTTCTTT.

V is TRBV29-1 and J is TRBJ1-1; 8 bases fit TRBD1. Looked up from germline, CDR1 is SQVTM and CDR2 is ANQGSEA. The CDR3 runs 13 residues. The V and J ends lost 5 bases and 1 base, in that order; junction bases with no gene match: 3. The CDR3 DNA sequence: TGCAGCGTTTGGACAGGGACGAACACTGAAGCTTTCTTT. Protein sequence: CSVWTGTNTEAFF.